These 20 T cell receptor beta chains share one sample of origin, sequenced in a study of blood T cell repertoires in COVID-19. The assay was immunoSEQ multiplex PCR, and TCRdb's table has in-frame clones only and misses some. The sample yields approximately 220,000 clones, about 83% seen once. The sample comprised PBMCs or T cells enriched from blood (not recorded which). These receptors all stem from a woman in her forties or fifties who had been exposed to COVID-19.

The CDR3 reads CASETSRSNNEQFF. The CDR3 DNA reads as TGTGCCAGCGAGACTAGCAGGAGCAACAATGAGCAGTTCTTC. This rearrangement joins TRBV25-1 to TRBJ2-1, with 7 bases identical to TRBD2. This CDR3 comprises 14 residues. CDR1 and CDR2 from the germline V gene are MGHDK and SYGVNS. Germline trimming cut 8 bases from V and 5 bases from J; bases unmatched to any gene: 9.

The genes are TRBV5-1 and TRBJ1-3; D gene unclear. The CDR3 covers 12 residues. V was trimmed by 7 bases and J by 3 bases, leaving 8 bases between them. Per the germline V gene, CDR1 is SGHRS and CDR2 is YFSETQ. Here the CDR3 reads CASSQDGNTIYF. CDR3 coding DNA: TGCGCCAGCTCCCAGGATGGAAACACCATATATTTT. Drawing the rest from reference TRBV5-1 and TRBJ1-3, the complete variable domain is KAGVTQTPRYLIKTRGQQVTLSCSPISGHRSVSWYQQTPGQGLQFLFEYFSETQRNKGNFPGRFSGRQFSNSRSEMNVSTLELGDSALYLCASSQDGNTIYFGEGSWLTVV.

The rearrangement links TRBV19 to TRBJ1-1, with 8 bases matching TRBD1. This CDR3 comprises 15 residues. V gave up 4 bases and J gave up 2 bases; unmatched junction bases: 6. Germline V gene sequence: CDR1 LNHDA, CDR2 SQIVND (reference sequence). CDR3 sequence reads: CASSTTGVGNTEAFF. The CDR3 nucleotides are TGTGCCAGTAGTACGACAGGGGTAGGAAACACTGAAGCTTTCTTT.

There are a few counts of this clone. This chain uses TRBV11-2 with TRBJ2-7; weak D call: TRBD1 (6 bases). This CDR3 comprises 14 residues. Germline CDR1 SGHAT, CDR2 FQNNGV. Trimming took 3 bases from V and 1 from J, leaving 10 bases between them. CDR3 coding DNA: TGTGCCAGCAGCTTTCACAGGGAATCCTACGAGCAGTACTTC. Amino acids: CASSFHRESYEQYF.

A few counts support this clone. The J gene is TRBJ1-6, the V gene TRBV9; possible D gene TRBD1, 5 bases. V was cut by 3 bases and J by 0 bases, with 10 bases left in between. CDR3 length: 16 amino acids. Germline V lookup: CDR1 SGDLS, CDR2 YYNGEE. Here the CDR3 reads CASSGRGGSYNSPLHF. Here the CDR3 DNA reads TGTGCCAGCAGCGGGAGGGGCGGCTCCTATAATTCACCCCTCCACTTT.

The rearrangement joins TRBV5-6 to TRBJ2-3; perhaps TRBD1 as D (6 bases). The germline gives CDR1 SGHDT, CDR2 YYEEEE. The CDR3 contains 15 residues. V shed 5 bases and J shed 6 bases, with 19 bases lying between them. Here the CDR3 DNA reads TGTGCCAGCAGTTCCATCGGGACACCCCTGGATACGCAGTATTTT. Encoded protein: CASSSIGTPLDTQYF.

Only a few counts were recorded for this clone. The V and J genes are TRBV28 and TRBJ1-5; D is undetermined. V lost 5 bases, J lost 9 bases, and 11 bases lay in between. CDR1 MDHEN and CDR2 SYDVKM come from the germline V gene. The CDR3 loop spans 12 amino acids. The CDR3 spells CASSPPRGPQHF. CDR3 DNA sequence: TGTGCCAGCAGTCCCCCGAGAGGGCCCCAGCATTTT.

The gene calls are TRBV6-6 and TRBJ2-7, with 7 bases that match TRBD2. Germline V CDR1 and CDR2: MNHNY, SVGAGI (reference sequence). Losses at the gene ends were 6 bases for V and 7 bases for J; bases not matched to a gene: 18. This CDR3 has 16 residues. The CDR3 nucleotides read TGTGCCAGCAGACCCTCGGGGAGGGTGTTAGAGGGGGAGCAGTACTTC. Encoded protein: CASRPSGRVLEGEQYF.

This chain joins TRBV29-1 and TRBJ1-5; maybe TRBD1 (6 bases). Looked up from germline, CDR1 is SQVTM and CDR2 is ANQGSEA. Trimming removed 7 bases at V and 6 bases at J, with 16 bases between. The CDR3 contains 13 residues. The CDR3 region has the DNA TGCAGCGCGGGGCGGGGGCTAGGTCAGCCCCAGCATTTT. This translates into CSAGRGLGQPQHF. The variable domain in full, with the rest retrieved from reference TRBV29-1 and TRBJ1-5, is SAVISQKPSRDICQRGTSLTIQCQVDSQVTMMFWYRQQPGQSLTLIATANQGSEATYESGFVIDKFPISRPNLTFSTLTVSNMSPEDSSIYLCSAGRGLGQPQHFGDGTRLSIL.

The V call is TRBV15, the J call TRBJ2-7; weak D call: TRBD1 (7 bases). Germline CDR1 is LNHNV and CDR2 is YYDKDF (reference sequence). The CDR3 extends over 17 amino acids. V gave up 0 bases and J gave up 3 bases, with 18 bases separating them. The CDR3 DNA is TGTGCCACCAGCAGAGATCAGGGGGGAGGACGCGGCTACGAGCAGTACTTC. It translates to CATSRDQGGGRGYEQYF.

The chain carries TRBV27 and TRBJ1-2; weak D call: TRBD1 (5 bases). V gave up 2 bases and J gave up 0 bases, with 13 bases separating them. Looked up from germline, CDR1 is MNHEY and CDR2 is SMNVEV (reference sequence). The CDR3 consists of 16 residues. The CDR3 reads CASSLRRGNPNYGYTF. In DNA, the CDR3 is TGTGCCAGCAGTTTAAGGAGGGGAAACCCTAACTATGGCTACACCTTC.

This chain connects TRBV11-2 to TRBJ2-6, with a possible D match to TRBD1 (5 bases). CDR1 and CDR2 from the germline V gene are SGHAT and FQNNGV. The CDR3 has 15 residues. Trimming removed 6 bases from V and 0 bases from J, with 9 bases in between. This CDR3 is CASSSGISGANVLTF. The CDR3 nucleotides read TGTGCCAGCAGTTCAGGGATCTCTGGGGCCAACGTCCTGACTTTC.

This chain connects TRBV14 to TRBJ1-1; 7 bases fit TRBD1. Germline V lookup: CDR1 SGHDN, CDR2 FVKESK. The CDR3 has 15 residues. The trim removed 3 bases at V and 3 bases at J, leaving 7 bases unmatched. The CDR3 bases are TGTGCCAGCAGCCACCGACAGGGATGGGACACTGAAGCTTTCTTT. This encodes CASSHRQGWDTEAFF.

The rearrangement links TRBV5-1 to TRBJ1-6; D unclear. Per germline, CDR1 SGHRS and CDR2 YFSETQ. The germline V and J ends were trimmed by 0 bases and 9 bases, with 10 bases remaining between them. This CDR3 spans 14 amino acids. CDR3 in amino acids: CASSLDGSSSPLHF. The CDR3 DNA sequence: TGCGCCAGCAGCTTGGATGGCTCCAGTTCACCCCTCCACTTT.

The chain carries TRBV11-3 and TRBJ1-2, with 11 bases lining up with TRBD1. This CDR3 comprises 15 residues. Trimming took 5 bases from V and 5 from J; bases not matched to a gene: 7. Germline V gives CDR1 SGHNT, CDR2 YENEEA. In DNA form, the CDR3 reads TGTGCCAGCAGCCCGGGCGGGACAGGGGGTTATGGCTACACCTTC. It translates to CASSPGGTGGYGYTF. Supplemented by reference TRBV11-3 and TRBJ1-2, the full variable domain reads EAGVVQSPRYKIIEKKQPVAFWCNPISGHNTLYWYLQNLGQGPELLIRYENEEAVDDSQLPKDRFSAERLKGVDSTLKIQPAELGDSAVYLCASSPGGTGGYGYTFGSGTRLTVV.

CDR3 sequence: CASSRQAPLHGYTF. The CDR3 DNA sequence: TGTGCCAGCAGCCGGCAGGCACCCCTTCATGGCTACACCTTC. The chain is built from TRBV3-1 (or the pseudogene TRBV3-2) and TRBJ1-2; no reliable D call. This CDR3 spans 14 amino acids. Per germline, CDR1 LGHDT and CDR2 YNNKEL (reference sequence). The V end was cut by 4 bases, the J end by 6 bases, with 15 bases between.

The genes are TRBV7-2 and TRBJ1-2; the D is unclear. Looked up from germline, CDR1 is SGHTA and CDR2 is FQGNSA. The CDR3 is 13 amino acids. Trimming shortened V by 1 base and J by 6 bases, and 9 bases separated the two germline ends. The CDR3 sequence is CASSLGYLDGYTF. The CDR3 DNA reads TGTGCCAGCAGCTTAGGATACCTAGATGGCTACACCTTC.

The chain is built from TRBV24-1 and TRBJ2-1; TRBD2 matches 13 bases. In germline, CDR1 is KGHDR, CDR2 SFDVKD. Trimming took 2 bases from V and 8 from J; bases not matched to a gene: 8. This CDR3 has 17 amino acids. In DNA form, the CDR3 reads TGTGCCACCAGTGATTCCCCGGGACTAGCGGGGTTGGATGAGCAGTTCTTC. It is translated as CATSDSPGLAGLDEQFF.

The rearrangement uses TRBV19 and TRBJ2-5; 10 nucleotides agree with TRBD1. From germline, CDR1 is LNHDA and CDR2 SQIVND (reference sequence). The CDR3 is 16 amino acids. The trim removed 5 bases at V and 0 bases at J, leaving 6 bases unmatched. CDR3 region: CASSPRDRGYQETQYF. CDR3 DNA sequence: TGTGCCAGTAGTCCTAGGGACAGGGGCTACCAAGAGACCCAGTACTTC. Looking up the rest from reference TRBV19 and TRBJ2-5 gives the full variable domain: DGGITQSPKYLFRKEGQNVTLSCEQNLNHDAMYWYRQDPGQGLRLIYYSQIVNDFQKGDIAEGYSVSREKKESFPLTVTSAQKNPTAFYLCASSPRDRGYQETQYFGPGTRLLVL.

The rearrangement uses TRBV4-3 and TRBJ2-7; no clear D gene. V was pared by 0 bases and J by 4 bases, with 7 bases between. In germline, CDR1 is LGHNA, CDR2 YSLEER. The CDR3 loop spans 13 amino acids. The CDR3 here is CASSQDPEYEQYF. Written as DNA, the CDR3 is TGCGCCAGCAGCCAAGATCCCGAGTACGAGCAGTACTTC.